These 24 T cell receptor beta chains came from one sample sequenced in a study of cytomegalovirus exposure and HLA in healthy donors. The PCR used 60 Vbeta and 13 Jbeta primers. Some clones are missing from TCRdb's copy, which holds only in-frame ones; the method was immunoSEQ multiplex PCR. The sample carries around 110,000 clones, roughly 76% recorded once. Sequencing was carried out using PBMCs. Receptor source: a woman aged 45-65 years in good health and CMV-seropositive.

This clone was observed a single time. V usage is TRBV29-1 and J usage is TRBJ1-1, with a tentative D call TRBD1 (5 bases). This CDR3 has 12 amino acids. CDR1 and CDR2 from the germline V gene are SQVTM and ANQGSEA. V lost 4 bases and J 4 bases, leaving 10 bases between the germline ends. The CDR3 bases are TGCAGCGTTGTTCGGGGGAGCACTGAAGCTTTCTTT. This encodes CSVVRGSTEAFF. The full variable domain, its missing parts supplied by reference TRBV29-1 and TRBJ1-1, is SAVISQKPSRDICQRGTSLTIQCQVDSQVTMMFWYRQQPGQSLTLIATANQGSEATYESGFVIDKFPISRPNLTFSTLTVSNMSPEDSSIYLCSVVRGSTEAFFGQGTRLTVV.

The chain combines TRBV20-1 with TRBJ1-2, with TRBD1 matching over 7 bases. J lost 10 bases, V lost 6 bases, and 5 bases had no gene match. The CDR3 sequence is 10 residues long. Germline-derived CDR1 and CDR2 are DFQATT and SNEGSKA (reference sequence). CDR3 nucleotide sequence: TGCAGTGCAGACAGGGTGGTCTACACCTTC. It translates to CSADRVVYTF.

The chain joins TRBV7-2 to TRBJ1-4; D not resolved. The germline V and J ends were trimmed by 8 bases and 3 bases, with 10 bases remaining between them. CDR3 size: 13 residues. CDR1 is SGHTA and CDR2 is FQGNSA in the germline V gene. CDR3 sequence (DNA): TGTGCCAGCCGGCGGTTTCCTAATGAAAAACTGTTTTTT. It specifies CASRRFPNEKLFF.

The rearrangement uses TRBV5-5 and TRBJ2-7; TRBD1 might be the D (6 bases). Germline-derived CDR1 and CDR2 are SGHKS and YYEKEE (reference sequence). The CDR3 is 14 residues long. The V end lost 7 bases, the J end lost 3 bases, and 17 bases lay between the germline ends. The CDR3 DNA reads as TGTGCCAGCGTCCTATCGGGACACAACTACGAGCAGTACTTC. It is translated as CASVLSGHNYEQYF.

The V and J genes are TRBV7-9 and TRBJ1-6; D unresolved. Germline CDR1 reads SEHNR; CDR2 reads FQNEAQ (reference sequence). The V gene lost 3 bases and the J gene lost 7 bases, with 16 bases spanning the gap. The length of the CDR3 is 16 residues. The CDR3 protein is CASSFDRGAPNSPLHF. The CDR3 DNA follows: TGTGCCAGCAGCTTCGACCGAGGCGCCCCAAATTCACCCCTCCACTTT.

The chain uses TRBV7-9 and TRBJ2-1, with TRBD1 matching over 9 bases. The CDR3 has 17 amino acids. The ends lost 1 base at V and 4 bases at J; junction bases unmatched: 8. Germline CDR1 SEHNR, CDR2 FQNEAQ (reference sequence). The CDR3 DNA is TGTGCCAGCAGCTTAGAACAATACAGGGGGCGTTACAATGAGCAGTTCTTC. Translating gives CASSLEQYRGRYNEQFF.

This rearrangement joins TRBV5-6 to TRBJ2-7; the D is unclear. The CDR3 is made up of 16 amino acids. Trimming stripped 5 bases from V and 3 bases from J, with 21 bases between. Germline V gives CDR1 SGHDT, CDR2 YYEEEE. The CDR3 protein is CASSRHGDRADYEQYF. The CDR3 DNA sequence: TGTGCCAGCAGTCGTCACGGAGACCGAGCAGACTACGAGCAGTACTTC.

This CDR3 is CASSLGPSTGLTDTQYF. The CDR3 nucleotides read TGCGCCAGCAGCTTGGGACCATCGACAGGCCTCACAGATACGCAGTATTTT. This chain links TRBV5-1 with TRBJ2-3; D possibly corresponds to TRBD1 (6 bases). V was cut by 0 bases and J by 2 bases, with 16 bases left in between. The CDR3 extends over 17 amino acids. CDR1 is SGHRS and CDR2 is YFSETQ in the germline V gene.

The chain recombines TRBV6-1 with TRBJ2-1; D perhaps matches TRBD1 (5 bases). The CDR3 sequence is 16 residues long. The V and J ends lost 0 bases and 3 bases respectively, with 12 bases between them. Germline values: CDR1 MNHNS, CDR2 SASEGT. The CDR3 nucleotides read TGTGCCAGCAGTGAAGCGAGGCCCAGGGACTACAATGAGCAGTTCTTC. This encodes CASSEARPRDYNEQFF.

The chain joins TRBV29-1 to TRBJ2-3, with 9 bases fitting TRBD2. CDR1 and CDR2 (germline): SQVTM, ANQGSEA. The CDR3 length is 13 residues. The J segment lost 8 bases and the V segment lost 3 bases, leaving 6 bases of the junction unmatched. The CDR3 coding sequence is TGCAGCGTTGAGGGGCGGGGGGGTGGTACGCAGTATTTT. This gives the protein CSVEGRGGGTQYF.

The DNA for the CDR3 is TGTGCCAGCAGCTTAGATCTAACTCAGGGTTCCGGGGAGCTGTTTTTT. It is translated as CASSLDLTQGSGELFF. V is TRBV11-3 and J is TRBJ2-2; a weak D match, TRBD1 (5 bases). V dropped 0 bases and J dropped 6 bases, with 14 bases sitting between them. The CDR3 contains 16 residues. The germline gives CDR1 SGHNT, CDR2 YENEEA. The variable domain in full, with the rest retrieved from reference TRBV11-3 and TRBJ2-2, is EAGVVQSPRYKIIEKKQPVAFWCNPISGHNTLYWYLQNLGQGPELLIRYENEEAVDDSQLPKDRFSAERLKGVDSTLKIQPAELGDSAVYLCASSLDLTQGSGELFFGEGSRLTVL.

This chain uses TRBV2 with TRBJ1-2; no firm D call. The V and J ends lost 8 bases and 2 bases respectively, with 6 bases between them. The germline CDR1 and CDR2 sequences are SNHLY and FYNNEI. The CDR3 length is 11 residues. The CDR3 is CASGGNYGYTF. The DNA of the CDR3 is TGTGCCAGCGGAGGGAACTATGGCTACACCTTC.

V usage is TRBV7-2 and J usage is TRBJ2-7, with 7 bases matching TRBD2. CDR3 length: 12 amino acids. With 5 bases clipped from V and 6 bases from J, the junction kept 4 bases outside the gene matches. Germline CDR1 reads SGHTA; CDR2 reads FQGNSA. Written as DNA, the CDR3 is TGTGCCAGCAGCAAAGGGAGGGCCGAGCAGTACTTC. It specifies CASSKGRAEQYF.

This clone was counted only a few times. The J gene is TRBJ2-7, the V gene TRBV6-6; 7 positions match TRBD1. CDR3 size: 13 residues. Germline CDR1 is MNHNY and CDR2 is SVGAGI (reference sequence). Germline trimming cut 6 bases from V and 5 bases from J; bases unmatched to any gene: 7. CDR3: CASSSDRVDEQYF. The DNA for the CDR3 is TGTGCCAGCAGCTCAGACAGGGTGGACGAGCAGTACTTC.

This sequence joins TRBV7-2 and TRBJ1-4; D not certain. The CDR3 extends over 14 amino acids. The germline V and J ends were trimmed by 2 bases and 3 bases, with 7 bases remaining between them. Germline CDR1 and CDR2: SGHTA and FQGNSA. In DNA, the CDR3 is TGTGCCAGCAGCTTAAACAGAGCTAATGAAAAACTGTTTTTT. Its protein is CASSLNRANEKLFF.

V and J are TRBV5-4 and TRBJ2-7; the match to TRBD2 covers 11 bases. Trimming cost V 2 bases and J 0 bases; bases outside gene matches: 4. The length of the CDR3 is 16 residues. CDR1 and CDR2 (germline): SGHNT, YYREEE (reference sequence). The CDR3 sequence is CASSFLAGGSSYEQYF. For the CDR3, the DNA is TGTGCCAGCAGCTTCCTAGCGGGGGGTAGCTCCTACGAGCAGTACTTC.

The rearrangement joins TRBV5-5 to TRBJ1-5, with a weak D call TRBD1 (5 bases). Trimming removed 2 bases from V and 5 bases from J, with 11 bases in between. This CDR3 has 14 amino acids. Germline V gives CDR1 SGHKS, CDR2 YYEKEE (reference sequence). The CDR3 loop reads CASSLWDLDQPQHF. CDR3 nucleotides: TGTGCCAGCAGCTTATGGGACTTGGATCAGCCCCAGCATTTT. The entire variable domain, with the rest obtained from reference TRBV5-5 and TRBJ1-5, is as follows: DAGVTQSPTHLIKTRGQQVTLRCSPISGHKSVSWYQQVLGQGPQFIFQYYEKEERGRGNFPDRFSARQFPNYSSELNVNALLLGDSALYLCASSLWDLDQPQHFGDGTRLSIL.

The V and J genes are TRBV7-2 and TRBJ2-7; 10 bases agree with TRBD2. In germline, CDR1 is SGHTA, CDR2 FQGNSA. The CDR3 spans 17 residues. The J segment lost 1 base and the V segment lost 5 bases, leaving 11 bases of the junction unmatched. In DNA, the CDR3 is TGTGCCAGCAGCCACAGGGGGGGGACTAGCGCTTCCTACGAGCAGTACTTC. It translates to CASSHRGGTSASYEQYF.

This chain uses TRBV7-3 with TRBJ2-2; D perhaps matches TRBD2 (6 bases). The ends were cut back, 0 bases at V and 0 bases at J, with 8 bases in the middle. Germline V gene lookup returns CDR1 SGHTA and CDR2 FQGTGA. This CDR3 is built from 16 residues. Here the CDR3 DNA reads TGTGCCAGCAGCTTAACGGGGACTCCGAACACCGGGGAGCTGTTTTTT. Amino acid sequence: CASSLTGTPNTGELFF. The full variable domain, in which reference TRBV7-3 and TRBJ2-2 provide the parts outside the CDR3, is GAGVSQTPSNKVTEKGKYVELRCDPISGHTALYWYRQSLGQGPEFLIYFQGTGAADDSGLPNDRFFAVRPEGSVSTLKIQRTERGDSAVYLCASSLTGTPNTGELFFGEGSRLTVL.

This chain links TRBV5-1 with TRBJ2-2; D remains unclear. CDR3 size: 17 residues. Trimming shortened V by 0 bases and J by 0 bases, and 12 bases separated the two germline ends. Germline CDR1 and CDR2: SGHRS and YFSETQ. In DNA, the CDR3 is TGCGCCAGCAGCTTGGCCTTCGGGTTAGCGAACACCGGGGAGCTGTTTTTT. Translation: CASSLAFGLANTGELFF.

The gene calls are TRBV2 and TRBJ1-2; D may be TRBD1 (5 bases). Trimming removed 2 bases at V and 2 bases at J, with 12 bases between. CDR1 and CDR2 from the germline V gene are SNHLY and FYNNEI. The CDR3 runs 15 residues. DNA for the CDR3: TGTGCCAGCAGTGAATTGGGGGGACCCAACTATGGCTACACCTTC. Residues: CASSELGGPNYGYTF. The whole variable domain, remainder taken from reference TRBV2 and TRBJ1-2, is EPEVTQTPSHQVTQMGQEVILRCVPISNHLYFYWYRQILGQKVEFLVSFYNNEISEKSEIFDDQFSVERPDGSNFTLKIRSTKLEDSAMYFCASSELGGPNYGYTFGSGTRLTVV.

The rearrangement uses TRBV2 and TRBJ1-2; D possibly corresponds to TRBD1 (6 bases). With 6 bases removed from V and 1 base from J, the gap between germline ends came to 12 bases. The CDR3 sequence is 14 residues long. In germline, CDR1 is SNHLY, CDR2 FYNNEI. The CDR3 DNA reads TGTGCCAGCAGGGACAGATTCTTTAACTATGGCTACACCTTC. It specifies CASRDRFFNYGYTF.

This clone has only a few counts. The chain has TRBV9 and TRBJ2-2; TRBD2 aligns across 7 bases. V dropped 0 bases and J dropped 3; count of bases not matched to a gene: 5. Germline loops: CDR1 SGDLS, CDR2 YYNGEE. The CDR3 has 16 residues. The CDR3 DNA follows: TGTGCCAGCAGCGTAGAGCCAGCGGGGTACACCGGGGAGCTGTTTTTT. Residues: CASSVEPAGYTGELFF. Based on the CDR3 plus reference TRBV9 and TRBJ2-2, the full variable domain is DSGVTQTPKHLITATGQRVTLRCSPRSGDLSVYWYQQSLDQGLQFLIQYYNGEERAKGNILERFSAQQFPDLHSELNLSSLELGDSALYFCASSVEPAGYTGELFFGEGSRLTVL.

This clone was observed a few times. The chain links TRBV6-6 to TRBJ1-5, with D uncertain. The CDR3 loop spans 16 amino acids. V was shortened by 7 bases and J by 2 bases, with 18 bases between the two germline ends. Germline CDR1 and CDR2: MNHNY and SVGAGI (reference sequence). The CDR3 DNA sequence: TGTGCCAGCACCCTAGGTCGGTTTCTGGGCAATCAGCCCCAGCATTTT. Translated: CASTLGRFLGNQPQHF.